The 2 T cell receptor beta chains given below trace back to one sample, sequenced in a study of blood T cell repertoires in COVID-19. The repertoire was sequenced with immunoSEQ multiplex PCR; TCRdb's copy has only in-frame clones and lacks some. The table lists fewer than 200,000 clones, approximately 87% of them singletons, with less than 25% in the top ten. Sequencing was carried out using peripheral blood. The origin of the receptors is a man between 70 and 80 years old with active or convalescent COVID-19.

This clone showed up just once. The V gene is TRBV27, the J gene TRBJ1-5; no firm D call. Germline-derived CDR1 and CDR2 are MNHEY and SMNVEV (reference sequence). This CDR3 has 13 residues. V lost 3 bases to trimming and J lost 5 bases, with 8 bases between them. CDR3: CASSFDIYQPQHF. The DNA for the CDR3 is TGTGCCAGCAGTTTTGACATTTATCAGCCCCAGCATTTT.

The chain recombines TRBV5-5 with TRBJ2-1; 9 bases are shared with TRBD1. Losses at the gene ends were 1 base for V and 9 bases for J; bases not matched to a gene: 11. Germline V gene lookup returns CDR1 SGHKS and CDR2 YYEKEE (reference sequence). This CDR3 region has 16 residues. In DNA, the CDR3 is TGTGCCAGCAGCTTGATCGGGACAGGGATGCCTATTGAGCAGTTCTTC. Protein sequence: CASSLIGTGMPIEQFF.